This entry describes one T cell receptor beta chain. The data are from a study of blood T cell repertoires in COVID-19. Study details: There were acute and convalescent COVID-19 samples, and they came from the United States, Italy and Spain. From T cells, B-cell-depleted T cells, or PBMCs came the material, which was cDNA or gDNA.

Authors' data handling: Amplification of reference gene primers provided the estimated nucleated cell counts. Clones were sequenced by immunoSEQ multiplex PCR, and TCRdb holds only the in-frame ones, with some missing. Clonal size and the V and J genes are those of that table, whereas D and trimming came from the DNA. The sample has about 130,000 clones; roughly 88% are singletons. Germline V CDR1 and CDR2: KGHSH, LQKENI. This CDR3 is built from 14 residues. The trim removed 4 bases at V and 3 bases at J, leaving 2 bases unmatched. This receptor was identified in a man aged 45 to 65 with acute or convalescent COVID-19. The genes are TRBV18 and TRBJ2-7; 11 bases match TRBD1. Sequenced input: peripheral blood. The CDR3 here is CASSQGTGGYEQYF. Written as DNA, the CDR3 is TGTGCCAGCTCACAAGGGACAGGGGGCTACGAGCAGTACTTC.